This entry lists 15 T cell receptor beta chains sequenced from one sample in a study of cytomegalovirus exposure and HLA in healthy donors. TCRdb keeps only in-frame clones here, not all; method: immunoSEQ multiplex PCR. The sample shows about 130,000 clones, 89% of them seen only once. The sequenced material came from PBMCs. The receptors here all came from a woman aged 18-30 years in good health and CMV-seropositive.

The rearrangement uses TRBV20-1 and TRBJ1-1; 10 positions match TRBD1. Germline trimming cut 3 bases from V and 11 bases from J; bases unmatched to any gene: 3. Per germline, CDR1 DFQATT and CDR2 SNEGSKA (reference sequence). The CDR3 extends over 11 amino acids. The CDR3: CSARGQGTAFF. As DNA, the CDR3 is TGCAGTGCTAGGGGACAGGGGACGGCTTTCTTT.

This clone was counted once. V gene TRBV7-8 combines with J gene TRBJ1-1, with TRBD1 matching 10 bases. This CDR3 is 15 amino acids long. The germline V gene encodes CDR1 SGHVS and CDR2 FQNEAQ. V shed 1 base and J 10 bases; nucleotides not matched to a gene: 9. The CDR3 loop reads CASSLGGTGDVGAFF. The CDR3 DNA reads TGTGCCAGCAGCTTAGGCGGGACAGGGGATGTAGGAGCTTTCTTT.

This chain uses TRBV5-4 with TRBJ2-7, with D possibly matching TRBD1 (6 bases). V was clipped by 6 bases and J by 4 bases, with 20 bases between them. This CDR3 region has 15 residues. Germline V gene lookup returns CDR1 SGHNT and CDR2 YYREEE (reference sequence). This chain's CDR3 is CASIPDQGRIYEQYF. CDR3 nucleotides: TGTGCCAGCATTCCGGATCAGGGGCGCATTTACGAGCAGTACTTC. The variable domain in full, with the rest retrieved from reference TRBV5-4 and TRBJ2-7, is ETGVTQSPTHLIKTRGQQVTLRCSSQSGHNTVSWYQQALGQGPQFIFQYYREEENGRGNFPPRFSGLQFPNYSSELNVNALELDDSALYLCASIPDQGRIYEQYFGPGTRLTVT.

J is TRBJ1-6 and V is TRBV27; 9 bases line up with TRBD1. This CDR3 spans 15 amino acids. In germline, CDR1 is MNHEY, CDR2 SMNVEV (reference sequence). The J segment lost 0 bases and the V segment lost 7 bases, leaving 1 base of the junction unmatched. The CDR3 bases are TGTGCCAGCAACAGGGGGCTCTCCTATAATTCACCCCTCCACTTT. Protein product: CASNRGLSYNSPLHF.

The genes are TRBV15 and TRBJ1-1, with D unclear. Germline V gives CDR1 LNHNV, CDR2 YYDKDF (reference sequence). Deletions cut 0 bases from V and 4 bases from J, with 6 bases between. This CDR3 contains 13 residues. CDR3 sequence reads: CATSRDRFTEAFF. The DNA for the CDR3 is TGTGCCACCAGCAGAGACAGGTTCACTGAAGCTTTCTTT. Full variable domain (remainder filled in from reference TRBV15 and TRBJ1-1): DAMVIQNPRYQVTQFGKPVTLSCSQTLNHNVMYWYQQKSSQAPKLLFHYYDKDFNNEADTPDNFQSRRPNTSFCFLDIRSPGLGDTAMYLCATSRDRFTEAFFGQGTRLTVV.

The CDR3 protein is CTSSQRGQGGYNEQFF. CDR3 in DNA: TGCACCAGCAGCCAGCGGGGACAGGGAGGATACAATGAGCAGTTCTTC. This sequence joins TRBV1 and TRBJ2-1; the D call TRBD1 from the table was never checked on the DNA. TRBV1 is marked as a pseudogene. The CDR3 runs 16 residues.

V usage is TRBV5-1 and J usage is TRBJ2-2; D perhaps matches TRBD1 (5 bases). This CDR3 contains 13 residues. The V gene's germline CDR1 is SGHRS and CDR2 YFSETQ. Trimming pared 2 bases from V and 5 bases from J, leaving 7 bases between. This chain's CDR3 is CASSFRETGELFF. As DNA, the CDR3 is TGCGCCAGCAGCTTCAGGGAAACCGGGGAGCTGTTTTTT.

The chain uses TRBV5-6 and TRBJ2-7; D gene uncertain. The CDR3 covers 16 residues. The germline CDR1 and CDR2 sequences are SGHDT and YYEEEE. The germline V and J ends were trimmed by 6 bases and 6 bases, with 25 bases remaining between them. The CDR3 loop reads CASNQLSLRGVAEQYF. The CDR3 DNA is TGTGCCAGCAATCAGCTTAGCTTGAGAGGAGTAGCCGAGCAGTACTTC.

J is TRBJ2-7 and V is TRBV21-1; the D call in the table, TRBD2, was not verified against the DNA. TRBV21-1 is an annotated pseudogene. This CDR3 has 13 amino acids. The CDR3 sequence is CASLPREAYEQYF. The DNA for the CDR3 is TGTGCCAGCCTCCCCCGGGAAGCTTACGAGCAGTACTTC.

V usage is TRBV9 and J usage is TRBJ1-1; TRBD1 might be the D (5 bases). This CDR3 contains 15 residues. The germline CDR1 and CDR2 sequences are SGDLS and YYNGEE. V dropped 0 bases and J dropped 1 base, with 10 bases sitting between them. Written as DNA, the CDR3 is TGTGCCAGCAGCGTAGAGGGCGGACAGAACACTGAAGCTTTCTTT. This gives the protein CASSVEGGQNTEAFF.

This chain uses TRBV6-5 with TRBJ1-5; D not resolved. This CDR3 is built from 15 residues. CDR1 MNHEY and CDR2 SVGAGI come from the germline V gene. V was trimmed by 4 bases and J by 0 bases, leaving 10 bases between them. This chain's CDR3 is CASSSSGNSNQPQHF. The CDR3 DNA is TGTGCCAGCAGTTCGTCGGGGAATAGCAATCAGCCCCAGCATTTT.

This chain links TRBV6-5 with TRBJ1-2; D is undetermined. The CDR3 covers 15 residues. V gave up 2 bases and J gave up 3 bases, with 13 bases separating them. The germline V gene has CDR1 MNHEY and CDR2 SVGAGI. Here the CDR3 reads CASSYPEEGDYGYTF. In nucleotides, the CDR3 is TGTGCCAGCAGTTACCCCGAGGAGGGAGACTATGGCTACACCTTC.

The rearrangement uses TRBV2 and TRBJ1-6, with D hard to call. This CDR3 is 13 amino acids long. Trimming cost V 7 bases and J 5 bases, with 9 bases left between them. Per germline, CDR1 SNHLY and CDR2 FYNNEI. CDR3 sequence (DNA): TGTGCCAGCATCTGGAGGGATAATTCACCCCTCCACTTT. Translated, it gives CASIWRDNSPLHF.

The chain uses TRBV7-9 and TRBJ1-4; TRBD1 is a possible D gene (6 bases). The CDR3 sequence is 15 residues long. V dropped 2 bases and J dropped 16 bases, with 23 bases sitting between them. The germline gives CDR1 SEHNR, CDR2 FQNEAQ (reference sequence). CDR3 sequence: CASSLRYGQSRMRFF. DNA of the CDR3: TGTGCCAGCAGCTTAAGGTATGGACAGTCTCGAATGCGGTTTTTT. Full variable domain (rest looked up from reference TRBV7-9 and TRBJ1-4): DTGVSQNPRHKITKRGQNVTFRCDPISEHNRLYWYRQTLGQGPEFLTYFQNEAQLEKSRLLSDRFSAERPKGSFSTLEIQRTEQGDSAMYLCASSLRYGQSRMRFFGSGTQLSVL.

V usage is TRBV7-3 and J usage is TRBJ2-3; the D gene is possibly TRBD1 (5 bases). V lost 2 bases and J lost 1, with 10 bases in between. The CDR3 runs to 15 residues. The germline V gene encodes CDR1 SGHTA and CDR2 FQGTGA. CDR3 in amino acids: CASSLGATRTDTQYF. The CDR3 DNA reads as TGTGCCAGCAGCTTAGGGGCTACTCGCACAGATACGCAGTATTTT.